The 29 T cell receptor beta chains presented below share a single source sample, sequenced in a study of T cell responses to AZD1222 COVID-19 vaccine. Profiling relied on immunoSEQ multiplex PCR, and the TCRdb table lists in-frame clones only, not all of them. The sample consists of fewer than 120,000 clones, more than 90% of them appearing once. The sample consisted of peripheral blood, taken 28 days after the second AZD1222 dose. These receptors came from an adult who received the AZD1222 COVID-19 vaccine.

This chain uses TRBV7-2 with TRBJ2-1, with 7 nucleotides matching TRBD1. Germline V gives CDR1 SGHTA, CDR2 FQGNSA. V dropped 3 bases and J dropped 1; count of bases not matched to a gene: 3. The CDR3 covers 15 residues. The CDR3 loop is CASSFSGGSYNEQFF. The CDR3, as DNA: TGTGCCAGCAGCTTTTCAGGGGGTTCCTACAATGAGCAGTTCTTC.

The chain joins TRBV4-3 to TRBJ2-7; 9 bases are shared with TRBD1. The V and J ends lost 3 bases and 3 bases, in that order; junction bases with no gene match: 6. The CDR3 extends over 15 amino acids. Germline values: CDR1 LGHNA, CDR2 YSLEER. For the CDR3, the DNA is TGCGCCAGCAGCCAGGGGACAGGGTGGGACTACGAGCAGTACTTC. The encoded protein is CASSQGTGWDYEQYF.

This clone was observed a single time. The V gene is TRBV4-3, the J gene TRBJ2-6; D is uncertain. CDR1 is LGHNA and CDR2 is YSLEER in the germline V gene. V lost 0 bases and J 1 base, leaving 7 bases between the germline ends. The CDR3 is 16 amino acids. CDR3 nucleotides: TGCGCCAGCAGCCAAGAGTTAGGGTCTGGGGCCAACGTCCTGACTTTC. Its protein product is CASSQELGSGANVLTF.

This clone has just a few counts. CDR3 in amino acids: CAVSSGAHEQYF. The DNA of the CDR3 is TGTGCCGTCTCCTCAGGGGCTCACGAGCAGTACTTC. The genes are TRBV19 and TRBJ2-7, with D maybe TRBD1 (6 bases). The germline CDR1 and CDR2 sequences are LNHDA and SQIVND (reference sequence). Trimming left V 11 bases short and J 5 bases short, with 16 bases between. CDR3 length equals 12 residues.

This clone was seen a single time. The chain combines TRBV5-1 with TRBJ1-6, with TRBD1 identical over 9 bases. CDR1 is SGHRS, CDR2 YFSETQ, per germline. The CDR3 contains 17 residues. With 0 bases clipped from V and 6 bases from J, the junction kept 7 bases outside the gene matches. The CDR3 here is CASSLGRGQGANSPLHF. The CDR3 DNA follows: TGCGCCAGCAGCTTGGGTCGGGGACAGGGTGCTAATTCACCCCTCCACTTT.

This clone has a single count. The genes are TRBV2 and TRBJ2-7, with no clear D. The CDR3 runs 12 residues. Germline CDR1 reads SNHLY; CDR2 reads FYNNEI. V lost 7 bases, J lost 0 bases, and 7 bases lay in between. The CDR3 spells CASTRPSYEQYF. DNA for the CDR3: TGTGCCAGCACCCGACCCTCCTACGAGCAGTACTTC.

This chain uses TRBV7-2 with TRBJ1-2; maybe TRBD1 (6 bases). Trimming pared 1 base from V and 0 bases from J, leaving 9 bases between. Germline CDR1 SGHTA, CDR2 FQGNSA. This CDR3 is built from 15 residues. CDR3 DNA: TGTGCCAGCAGCTTAGACAGGGCTCCTAACTATGGCTACACCTTC. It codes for CASSLDRAPNYGYTF.

The CDR3 bases are TGTGCCAGTACCGGCCCCTACACAGGGGATTATGGCTACACCTTC. It yields the protein CASTGPYTGDYGYTF. The chain uses TRBV19 and TRBJ1-2, with TRBD1 matching over 7 bases. V lost 7 bases and J lost 5; bases outside the gene matches: 13. The length of the CDR3 is 15 residues. Germline V gene sequence: CDR1 LNHDA, CDR2 SQIVND (reference sequence).

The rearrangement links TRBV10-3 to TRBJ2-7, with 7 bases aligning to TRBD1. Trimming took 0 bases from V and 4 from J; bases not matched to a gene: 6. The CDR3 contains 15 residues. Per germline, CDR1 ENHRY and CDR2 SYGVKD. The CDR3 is CAISESTGTPYEQYF. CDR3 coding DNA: TGTGCCATCAGTGAGTCGACAGGGACCCCTTACGAGCAGTACTTC.

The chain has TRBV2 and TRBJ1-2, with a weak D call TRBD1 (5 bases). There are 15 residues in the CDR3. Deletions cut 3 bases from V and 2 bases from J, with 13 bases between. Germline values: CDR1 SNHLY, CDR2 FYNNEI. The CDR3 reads CASSEGPVKNYGYTF. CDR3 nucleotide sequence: TGTGCCAGCAGTGAGGGGCCGGTTAAAAACTATGGCTACACCTTC.

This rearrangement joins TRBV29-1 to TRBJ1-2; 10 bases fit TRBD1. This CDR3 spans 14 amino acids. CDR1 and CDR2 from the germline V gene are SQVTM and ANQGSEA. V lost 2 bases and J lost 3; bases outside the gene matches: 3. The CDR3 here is CSVEFGTGDYGYTF. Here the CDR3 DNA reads TGCAGCGTTGAATTCGGGACAGGGGACTATGGCTACACCTTC.

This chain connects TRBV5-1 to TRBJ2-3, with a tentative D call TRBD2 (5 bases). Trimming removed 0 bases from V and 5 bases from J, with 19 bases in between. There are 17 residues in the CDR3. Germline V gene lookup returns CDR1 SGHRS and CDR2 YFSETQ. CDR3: CASSLGPSHNTGDTQYF. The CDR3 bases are TGCGCCAGCAGCTTGGGTCCTAGCCATAACACCGGAGATACGCAGTATTTT.

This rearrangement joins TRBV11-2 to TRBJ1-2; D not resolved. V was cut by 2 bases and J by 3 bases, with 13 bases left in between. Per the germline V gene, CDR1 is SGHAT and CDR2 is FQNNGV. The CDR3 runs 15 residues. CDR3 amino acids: CASSLLPSLDYGYTF. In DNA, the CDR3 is TGTGCCAGCAGCTTACTTCCCTCGCTAGACTATGGCTACACCTTC. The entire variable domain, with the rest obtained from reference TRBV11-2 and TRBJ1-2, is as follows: EAGVAQSPRYKIIEKRQSVAFWCNPISGHATLYWYQQILGQGPKLLIQFQNNGVVDDSQLPKDRFSAERLKGVDSTLKIQPAKLEDSAVYLCASSLLPSLDYGYTFGSGTRLTVV.

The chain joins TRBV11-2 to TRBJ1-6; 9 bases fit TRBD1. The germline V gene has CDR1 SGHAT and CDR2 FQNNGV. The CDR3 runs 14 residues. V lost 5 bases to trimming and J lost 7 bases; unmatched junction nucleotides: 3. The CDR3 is CASSPGTGNSPLHF. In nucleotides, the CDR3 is TGTGCCAGCAGCCCCGGGACAGGGAATTCACCCCTCCACTTT.

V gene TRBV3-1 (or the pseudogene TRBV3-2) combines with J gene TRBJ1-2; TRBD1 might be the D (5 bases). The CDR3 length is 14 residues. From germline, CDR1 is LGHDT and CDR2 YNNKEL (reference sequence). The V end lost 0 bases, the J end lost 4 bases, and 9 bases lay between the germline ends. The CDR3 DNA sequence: TGTGCCAGCAGCCAAGACTCAGGGTTCTATGGCTACACCTTC. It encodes CASSQDSGFYGYTF.

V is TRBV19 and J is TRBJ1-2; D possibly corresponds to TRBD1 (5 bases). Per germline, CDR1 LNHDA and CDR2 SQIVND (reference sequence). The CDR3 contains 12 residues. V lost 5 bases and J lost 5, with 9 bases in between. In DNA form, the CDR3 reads TGTGCCAGTAGTTGGAGGGGATATGGCTACACCTTC. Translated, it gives CASSWRGYGYTF.

The CDR3 DNA sequence: TGTGCCAGCAGCATTAGGTACCAAGAGACCCAGTACTTC. Its translation: CASSIRYQETQYF. The V call is TRBV21-1, the J call TRBJ2-5. TRBV21-1 is marked as a pseudogene. The CDR3 length is 13 residues.

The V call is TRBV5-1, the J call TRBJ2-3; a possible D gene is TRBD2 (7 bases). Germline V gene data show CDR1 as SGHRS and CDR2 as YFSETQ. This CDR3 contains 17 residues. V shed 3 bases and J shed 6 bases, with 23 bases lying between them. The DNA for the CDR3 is TGCGCCAGCAGCTCCAGACGCGGGGGCTCGGGCTCCGATACGCAGTATTTT. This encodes CASSSRRGGSGSDTQYF.

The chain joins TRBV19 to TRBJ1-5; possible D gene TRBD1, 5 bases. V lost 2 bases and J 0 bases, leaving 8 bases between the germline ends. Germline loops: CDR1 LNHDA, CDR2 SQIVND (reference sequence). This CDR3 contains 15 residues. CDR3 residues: CASSIYRYSNQPQHF. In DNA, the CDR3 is TGTGCCAGTAGTATATACAGGTATAGCAATCAGCCCCAGCATTTT.

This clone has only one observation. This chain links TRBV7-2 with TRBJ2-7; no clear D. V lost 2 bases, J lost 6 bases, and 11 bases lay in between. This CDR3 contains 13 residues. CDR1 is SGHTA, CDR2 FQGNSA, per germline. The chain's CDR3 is CASSLMAVGEQYF. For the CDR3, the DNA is TGTGCCAGCAGCTTAATGGCCGTAGGCGAGCAGTACTTC. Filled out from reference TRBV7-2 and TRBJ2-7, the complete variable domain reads GAGVSQSPSNKVTEKGKDVELRCDPISGHTALYWYRQSLGQGLEFLIYFQGNSAPDKSGLPSDRFSAERTGGSVSTLTIQRTQQEDSAVYLCASSLMAVGEQYFGPGTRLTVT.

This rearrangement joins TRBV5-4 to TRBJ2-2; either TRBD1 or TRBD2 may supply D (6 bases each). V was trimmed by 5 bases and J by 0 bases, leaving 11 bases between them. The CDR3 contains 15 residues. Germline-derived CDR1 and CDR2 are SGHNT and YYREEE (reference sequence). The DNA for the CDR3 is TGTGCCAGCAGGGAAGGGGGGCCGAACACCGGGGAGCTGTTTTTT. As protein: CASREGGPNTGELFF.

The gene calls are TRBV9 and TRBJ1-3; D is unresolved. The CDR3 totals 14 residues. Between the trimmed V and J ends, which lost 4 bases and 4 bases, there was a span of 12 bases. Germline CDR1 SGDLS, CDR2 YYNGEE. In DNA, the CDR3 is TGTGCCAGCAGCCAAGCTGTGTCCGGAAACACCATATATTTT. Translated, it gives CASSQAVSGNTIYF.

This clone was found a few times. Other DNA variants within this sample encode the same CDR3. In nucleotides, the CDR3 is TGTGCCAGCAGCTTAGTAGGGGAGACCCAGTACTTC. The encoded protein is CASSLVGETQYF. This chain links TRBV7-9 with TRBJ2-5; D is unclear. The CDR3 runs 12 residues. Trimming cost V 1 base and J 5 bases, with 5 bases left between them. Per germline, CDR1 SEHNR and CDR2 FQNEAQ (reference sequence). The whole variable domain, remainder taken from reference TRBV7-9 and TRBJ2-5, is DTGVSQNPRHKITKRGQNVTFRCDPISEHNRLYWYRQTLGQGPEFLTYFQNEAQLEKSRLLSDRFSAERPKGSFSTLEIQRTEQGDSAMYLCASSLVGETQYFGPGTRLLVL.

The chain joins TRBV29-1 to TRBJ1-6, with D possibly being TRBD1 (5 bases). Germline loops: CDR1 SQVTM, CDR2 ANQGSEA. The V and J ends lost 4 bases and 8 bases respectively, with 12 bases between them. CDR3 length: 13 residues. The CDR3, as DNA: TGCAGCGTTGGCCGGGACTACGATTCACCCCTCCACTTT. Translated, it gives CSVGRDYDSPLHF.

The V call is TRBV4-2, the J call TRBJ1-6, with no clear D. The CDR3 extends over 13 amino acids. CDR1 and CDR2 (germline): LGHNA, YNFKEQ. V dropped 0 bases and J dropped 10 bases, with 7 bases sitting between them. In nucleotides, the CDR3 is TGTGCCAGCAGCCAAGAAAGTCGATCACCCCTCCACTTT. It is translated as CASSQESRSPLHF.

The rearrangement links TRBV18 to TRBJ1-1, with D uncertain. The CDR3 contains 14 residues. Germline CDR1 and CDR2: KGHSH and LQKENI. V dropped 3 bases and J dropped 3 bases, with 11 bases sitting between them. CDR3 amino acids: CASSPTRVDTEAFF. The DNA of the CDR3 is TGTGCCAGCTCACCCACGAGGGTGGACACTGAAGCTTTCTTT.

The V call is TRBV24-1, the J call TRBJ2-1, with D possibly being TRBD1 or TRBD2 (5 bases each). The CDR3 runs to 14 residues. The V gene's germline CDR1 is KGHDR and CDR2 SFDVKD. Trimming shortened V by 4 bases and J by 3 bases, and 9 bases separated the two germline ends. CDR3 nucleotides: TGTGCCACCAGTGACTGGGACCGCTACAATGAGCAGTTCTTC. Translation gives CATSDWDRYNEQFF.

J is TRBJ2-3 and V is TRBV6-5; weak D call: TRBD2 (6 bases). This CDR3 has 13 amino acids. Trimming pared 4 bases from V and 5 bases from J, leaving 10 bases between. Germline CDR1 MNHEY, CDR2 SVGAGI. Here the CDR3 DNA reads TGTGCCAGCAGTTCCCCCGGGGGAGATACGCAGTATTTT. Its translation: CASSSPGGDTQYF.

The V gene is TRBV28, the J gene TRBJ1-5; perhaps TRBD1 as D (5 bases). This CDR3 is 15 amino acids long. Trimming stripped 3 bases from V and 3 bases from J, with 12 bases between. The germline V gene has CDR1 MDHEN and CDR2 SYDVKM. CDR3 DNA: TGTGCCAGCAGTTTGGGGGGGAGGCCCAATCAGCCCCAGCATTTT. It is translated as CASSLGGRPNQPQHF.